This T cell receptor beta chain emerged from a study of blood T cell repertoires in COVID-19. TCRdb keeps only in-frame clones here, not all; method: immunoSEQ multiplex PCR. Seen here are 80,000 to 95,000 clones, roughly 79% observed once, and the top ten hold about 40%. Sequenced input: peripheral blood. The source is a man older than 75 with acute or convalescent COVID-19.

The chain's CDR3 is CASSKTGNTEAFF. The CDR3 DNA follows: TGTGCCAGCAGCAAGACAGGGAACACTGAAGCTTTCTTT. The chain carries TRBV9 and TRBJ1-1; a possible D gene is TRBD1 (6 bases). There are 13 residues in the CDR3. Germline CDR1 is SGDLS and CDR2 is YYNGEE. Trimming took off 4 bases at V and 1 base at J, with 8 bases between the two ends.